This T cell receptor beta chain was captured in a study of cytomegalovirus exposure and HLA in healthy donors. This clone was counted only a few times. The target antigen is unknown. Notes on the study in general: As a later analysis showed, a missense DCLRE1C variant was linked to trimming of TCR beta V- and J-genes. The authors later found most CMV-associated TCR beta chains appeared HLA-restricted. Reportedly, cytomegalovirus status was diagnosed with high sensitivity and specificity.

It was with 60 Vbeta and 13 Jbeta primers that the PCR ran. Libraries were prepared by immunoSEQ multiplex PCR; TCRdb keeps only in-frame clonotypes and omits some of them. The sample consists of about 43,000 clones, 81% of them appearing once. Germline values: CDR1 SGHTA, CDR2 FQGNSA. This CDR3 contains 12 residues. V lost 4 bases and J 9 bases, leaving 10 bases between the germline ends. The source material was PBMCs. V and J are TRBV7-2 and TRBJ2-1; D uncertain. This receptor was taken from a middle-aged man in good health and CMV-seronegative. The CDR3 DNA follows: TGTGCCAGCAGCTCCGCTTTGGCTGAGCAGTTCTTC. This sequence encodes CASSSALAEQFF.